This T cell receptor (beta chain) came from a study of cytomegalovirus exposure and HLA in healthy donors. CDR1 and CDR2 (germline): SGHNT, YYREEE (reference sequence). With V trimmed by 4 bases and J by 4 bases, 11 bases remained unmatched. The CDR3 spans 16 residues. PCR was performed using 60 Vbeta and 13 Jbeta primers. Profiling relied on immunoSEQ multiplex PCR, and the TCRdb table lists in-frame clones only, not all of them. Of 95,000 to 130,000 clones in the sample, roughly 79% were seen once. As for this clone: Antigen: not known.

Points from the study as a whole: Earlier analysis found most TCR beta V segments productive about 90% or about 30% of the time. Among CMV-associated TCR beta chains, most appeared HLA-restricted in a later analysis. Rarity characterized most TCR sequences, yet some public TCRs appeared in many donors.

The sample comprised PBMCs. V is TRBV5-4 and J is TRBJ2-1, with 7 bases aligning to TRBD1. This receptor was identified in a woman younger than 35 in good health and CMV-seronegative. The CDR3 coding sequence is TGTGCCAGCAGCCTTGGTTCGGGACAGAGATACAATGAGCAGTTCTTC. Translation gives CASSLGSGQRYNEQFF.